This T cell receptor (beta chain) stems from a study of blood T cells in healthy people across ages. Study results and caveats: Donors of long life had a larger count of naive CD4+ cells and greater diversity than aged donors.

A second PCR, run for about 6 to 11 cycles, used a sample-barcoded 5' primer plus a J-beta primer mix. Each CDR3 protein is one row after TCRdb ran MiXCR on the 5' RACE reads. The sample yields roughly 1.5 million distinct CDR3 sequences, 35% to 45% seen once. Between the trimmed V and J ends, which lost 4 bases and 8 bases, there was a span of 13 bases. There are 14 residues in the CDR3. Germline CDR1 and CDR2: SGHRS and YFSETQ. To note about this clonotype: Its antigen is unknown.

The source of this sequence is a woman aged 18-35 years in good health. The genes are TRBV5-1 and TRBJ1-6; maybe TRBD1 (5 bases). Sequenced material: blood. The CDR3, as DNA: TGCGCCAGCAGCCCAGACAGTATCTATTCACCCCTCCACTTT. It encodes CASSPDSIYSPLHF.